This T cell receptor (beta chain) appears in the sequencing data of a study of CD8 T cells in Susac syndrome. Study outcomes and limitations: The TCR sequencing and HLA analysis in the study involved a relatively small number of individuals, as the study acknowledged.

The sequenced target, TCR beta, came from blood CD8+ and CD4+ T cells. CD8+ and CD4+ T cells were negatively isolated; TEMRA cells were FACS-enriched. Trimming took off 3 bases at V and 7 bases at J, with 10 bases between the two ends. Germline CDR1 SGHTA, CDR2 FQGNSA. CDR3 length: 13 residues. On this clonotype itself: Its cognate antigen is unknown.

Random hexamers were used to reverse transcribe an amount of 0.5 to 1 ug RNA. Multiplex PCR with immunoSEQ amplified the TCR beta CDR3 across 54 Vbeta and 13 Jbeta. TCRdb called the immunoSEQ multiplex PCR reads again in MiXCR, with one record for every CDR3 protein. The table has approximately 110,000 distinct CDR3 sequences, roughly 95% seen once. This clonotype was sampled from a human donor in good health. The chain employs TRBV7-2 and TRBJ1-5; D is unclear. The sample consisted of CD4+ T cells from PBMCs. As DNA, the CDR3 is TGTGCCAGCAGCTTGGAGATAGACCAGCCCCAGCATTTT. Translating it yields CASSLEIDQPQHF.